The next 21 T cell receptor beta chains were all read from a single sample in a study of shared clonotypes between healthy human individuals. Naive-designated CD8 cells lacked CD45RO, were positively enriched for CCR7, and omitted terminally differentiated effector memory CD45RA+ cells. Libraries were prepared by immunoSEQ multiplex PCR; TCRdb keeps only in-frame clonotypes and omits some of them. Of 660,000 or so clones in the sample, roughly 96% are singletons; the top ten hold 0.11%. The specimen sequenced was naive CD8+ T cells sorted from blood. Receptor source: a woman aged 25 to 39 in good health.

CDR3 residues: CASSLGIAGPYEQYF. In nucleotides, the CDR3 is TGCGCCAGCAGCTTGGGGATAGCGGGACCCTACGAGCAGTACTTC. J is TRBJ2-7 and V is TRBV5-1; 8 bases map to TRBD2. The CDR3 has 15 amino acids. Germline trimming cut 0 bases from V and 2 bases from J; bases unmatched to any gene: 4. Germline V gives CDR1 SGHRS, CDR2 YFSETQ.

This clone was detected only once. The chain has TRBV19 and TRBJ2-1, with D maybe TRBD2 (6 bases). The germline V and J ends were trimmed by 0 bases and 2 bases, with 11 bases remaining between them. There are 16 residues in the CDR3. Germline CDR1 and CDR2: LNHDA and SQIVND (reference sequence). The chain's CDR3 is CASSIEAGTPYNEQFF. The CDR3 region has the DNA TGTGCCAGTAGTATAGAGGCGGGAACTCCCTACAATGAGCAGTTCTTC.

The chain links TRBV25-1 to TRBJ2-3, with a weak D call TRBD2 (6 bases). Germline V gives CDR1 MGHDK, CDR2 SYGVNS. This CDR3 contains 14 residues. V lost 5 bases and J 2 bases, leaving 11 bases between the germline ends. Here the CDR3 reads CASSSGGFTDTQYF. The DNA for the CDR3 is TGTGCCAGCAGTAGTGGGGGGTTCACAGATACGCAGTATTTT.

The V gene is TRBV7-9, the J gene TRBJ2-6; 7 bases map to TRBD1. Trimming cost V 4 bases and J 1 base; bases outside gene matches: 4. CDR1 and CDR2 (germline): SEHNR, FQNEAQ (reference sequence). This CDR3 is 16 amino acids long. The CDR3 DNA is TGTGCCAGCAGCTCACCCAGGGGGTCTGGGGCCAACGTCCTGACTTTC. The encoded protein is CASSSPRGSGANVLTF.

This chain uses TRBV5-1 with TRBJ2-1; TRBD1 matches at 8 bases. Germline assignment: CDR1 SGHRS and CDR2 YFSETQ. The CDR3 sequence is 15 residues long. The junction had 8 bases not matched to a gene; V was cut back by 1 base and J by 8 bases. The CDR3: CASSLWSGGFDEQFF. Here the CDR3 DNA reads TGCGCCAGCAGCTTGTGGTCAGGGGGCTTTGATGAGCAGTTCTTC.

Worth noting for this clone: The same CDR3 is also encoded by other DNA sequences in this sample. The DNA of the CDR3 is TGTGCCAGCAGTTTAGGAGGGCGTGAGCAGTTCTTC. Protein sequence: CASSLGGREQFF. The chain uses TRBV27 and TRBJ2-1; maybe TRBD2 (6 bases). V dropped 2 bases and J dropped 9 bases, with 8 bases sitting between them. The CDR3 consists of 12 residues. From germline, CDR1 is MNHEY and CDR2 SMNVEV (reference sequence).

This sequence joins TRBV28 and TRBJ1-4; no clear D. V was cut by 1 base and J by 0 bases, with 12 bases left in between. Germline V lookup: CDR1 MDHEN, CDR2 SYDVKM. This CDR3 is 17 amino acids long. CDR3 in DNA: TGTGCCAGCAGTTTATTTATGGCCCGAACAACTAATGAAAAACTGTTTTTT. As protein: CASSLFMARTTNEKLFF.

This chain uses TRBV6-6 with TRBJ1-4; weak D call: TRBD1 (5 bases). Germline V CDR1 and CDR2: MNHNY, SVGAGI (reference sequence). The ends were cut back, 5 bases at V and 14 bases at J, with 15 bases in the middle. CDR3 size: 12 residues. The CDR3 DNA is TGTGCCAGCAGTGCCGCGGGACTTCTGCTGTTTTTT. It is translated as CASSAAGLLLFF.

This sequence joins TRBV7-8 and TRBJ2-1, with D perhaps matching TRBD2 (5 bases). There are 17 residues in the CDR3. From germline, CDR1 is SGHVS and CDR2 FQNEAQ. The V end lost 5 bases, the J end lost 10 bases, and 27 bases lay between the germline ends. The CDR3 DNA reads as TGTGCCAGCAGCCAGGCGTTAGGGAGCCTTGGCCCTTTGGAGCAGTTCTTC. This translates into CASSQALGSLGPLEQFF. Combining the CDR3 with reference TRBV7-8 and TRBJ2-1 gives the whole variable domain GAGVSQSPRYKVAKRGQDVALRCDPISGHVSLFWYQQALGQGPEFLTYFQNEAQLDKSGLPSDRFFAERPEGSVSTLKIQRTQQEDSAVYLCASSQALGSLGPLEQFFGPGTRLTVL.

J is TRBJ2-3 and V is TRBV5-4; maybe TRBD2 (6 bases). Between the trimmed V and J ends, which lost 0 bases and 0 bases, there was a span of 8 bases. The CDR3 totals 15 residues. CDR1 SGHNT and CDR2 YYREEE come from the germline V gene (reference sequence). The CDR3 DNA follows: TGTGCCAGCAGCTTGGCGAGCGGGAGCACAGATACGCAGTATTTT. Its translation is CASSLASGSTDTQYF.

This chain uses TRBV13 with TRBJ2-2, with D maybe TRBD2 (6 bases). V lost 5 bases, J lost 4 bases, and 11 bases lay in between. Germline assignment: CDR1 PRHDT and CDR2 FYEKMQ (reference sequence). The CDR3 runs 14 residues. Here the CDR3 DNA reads TGTGCCAGCAGCGAGCGGGCGGGCACCGGGGAGCTGTTTTTT. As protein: CASSERAGTGELFF.

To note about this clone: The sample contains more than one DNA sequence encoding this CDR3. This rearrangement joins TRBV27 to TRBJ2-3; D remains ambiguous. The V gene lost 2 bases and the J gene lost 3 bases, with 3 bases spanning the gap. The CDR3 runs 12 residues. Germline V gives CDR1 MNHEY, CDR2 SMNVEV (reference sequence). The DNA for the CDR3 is TGTGCCAGCAGTTTAAGGACAGATACGCAGTATTTT. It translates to CASSLRTDTQYF.

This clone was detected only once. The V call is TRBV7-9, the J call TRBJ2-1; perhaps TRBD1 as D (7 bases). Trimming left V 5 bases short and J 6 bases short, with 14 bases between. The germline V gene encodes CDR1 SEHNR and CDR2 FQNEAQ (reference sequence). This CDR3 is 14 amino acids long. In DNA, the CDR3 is TGTGCCAGCAGCACAGGGGACTCCCGCAATGAGCAGTTCTTC. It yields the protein CASSTGDSRNEQFF.

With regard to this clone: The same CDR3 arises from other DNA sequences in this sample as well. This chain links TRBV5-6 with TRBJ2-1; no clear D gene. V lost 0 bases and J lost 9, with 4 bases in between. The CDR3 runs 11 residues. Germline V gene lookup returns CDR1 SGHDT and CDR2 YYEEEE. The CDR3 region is CASSLGGEQFF. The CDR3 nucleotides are TGTGCCAGCAGCTTGGGGGGTGAGCAGTTCTTC.

In DNA, the CDR3 is TGTGCCAGCAGTGGGGGACAGGACTCCTACGAGCAGTACTTC. Its translation is CASSGGQDSYEQYF. The chain joins TRBV5-4 to TRBJ2-7, with 8 bases aligning to TRBD1. The junction had 4 bases not matched to a gene; V was cut back by 5 bases and J by 0 bases. Germline V CDR1 and CDR2: SGHNT, YYREEE (reference sequence). This CDR3 region has 14 residues.

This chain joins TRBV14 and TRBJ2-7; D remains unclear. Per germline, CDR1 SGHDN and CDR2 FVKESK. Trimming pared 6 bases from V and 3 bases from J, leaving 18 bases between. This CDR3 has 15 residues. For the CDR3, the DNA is TGTGCCAGCAGTCAAACGTACGCGTTGGACTACGAGCAGTACTTC. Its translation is CASSQTYALDYEQYF.

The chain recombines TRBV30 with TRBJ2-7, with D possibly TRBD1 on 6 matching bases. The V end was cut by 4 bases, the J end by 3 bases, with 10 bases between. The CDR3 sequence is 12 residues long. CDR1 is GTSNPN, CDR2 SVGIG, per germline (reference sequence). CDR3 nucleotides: TGTGCCTGGATCGGACAGAGCTACGAGCAGTACTTC. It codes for CAWIGQSYEQYF.

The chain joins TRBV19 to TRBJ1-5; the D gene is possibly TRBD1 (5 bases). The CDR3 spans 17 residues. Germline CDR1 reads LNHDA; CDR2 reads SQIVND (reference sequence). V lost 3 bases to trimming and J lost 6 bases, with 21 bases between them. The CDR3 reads CASSIESGLLQGQPQHF. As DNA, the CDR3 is TGTGCCAGTAGTATCGAGTCCGGCCTCCTCCAGGGTCAGCCCCAGCATTTT.

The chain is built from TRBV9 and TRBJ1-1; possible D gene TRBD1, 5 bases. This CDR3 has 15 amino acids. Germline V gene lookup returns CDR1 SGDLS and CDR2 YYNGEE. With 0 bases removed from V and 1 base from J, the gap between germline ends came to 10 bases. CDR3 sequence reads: CASSVGAGRNTEAFF. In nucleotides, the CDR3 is TGTGCCAGCAGCGTAGGGGCAGGGAGGAACACTGAAGCTTTCTTT.

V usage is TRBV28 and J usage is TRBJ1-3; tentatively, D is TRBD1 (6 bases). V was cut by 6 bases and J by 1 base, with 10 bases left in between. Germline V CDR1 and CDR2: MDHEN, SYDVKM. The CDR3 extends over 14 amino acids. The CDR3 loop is CASRWRGSGNTIYF. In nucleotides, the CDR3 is TGTGCCAGCAGGTGGAGGGGGTCTGGAAACACCATATATTTT. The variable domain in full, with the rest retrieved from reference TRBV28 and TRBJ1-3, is DVKVTQSSRYLVKRTGEKVFLECVQDMDHENMFWYRQDPGLGLRLIYFSYDVKMKEKGDIPEGYSVSREKKERFSLILESASTNQTSMYLCASRWRGSGNTIYFGEGSWLTVV.

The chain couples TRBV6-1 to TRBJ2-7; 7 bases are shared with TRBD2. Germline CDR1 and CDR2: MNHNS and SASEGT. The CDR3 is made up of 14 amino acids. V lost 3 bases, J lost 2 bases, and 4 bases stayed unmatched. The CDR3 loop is CASSDGGSPYEQYF. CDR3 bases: TGTGCCAGCAGTGACGGCGGGAGCCCCTACGAGCAGTACTTC.